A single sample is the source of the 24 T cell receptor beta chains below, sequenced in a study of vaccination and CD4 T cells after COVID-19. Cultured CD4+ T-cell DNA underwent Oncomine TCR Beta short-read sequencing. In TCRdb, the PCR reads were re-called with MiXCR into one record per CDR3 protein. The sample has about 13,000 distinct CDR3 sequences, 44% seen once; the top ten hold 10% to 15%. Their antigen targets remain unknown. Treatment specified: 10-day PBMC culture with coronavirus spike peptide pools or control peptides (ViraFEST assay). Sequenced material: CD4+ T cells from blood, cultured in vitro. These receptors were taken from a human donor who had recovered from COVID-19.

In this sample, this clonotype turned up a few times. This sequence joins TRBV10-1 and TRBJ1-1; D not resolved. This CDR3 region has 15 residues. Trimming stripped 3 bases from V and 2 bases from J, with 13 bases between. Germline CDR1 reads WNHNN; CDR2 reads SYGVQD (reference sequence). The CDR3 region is CASSESRRENTEAFF. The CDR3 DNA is TGCGCCAGCAGTGAATCCCGCCGGGAAAACACTGAAGCTTTCTTT.

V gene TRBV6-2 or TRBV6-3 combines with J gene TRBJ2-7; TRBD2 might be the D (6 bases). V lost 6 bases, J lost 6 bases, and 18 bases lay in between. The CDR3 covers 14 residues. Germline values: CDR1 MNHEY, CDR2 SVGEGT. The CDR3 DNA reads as TGTGCCAGCAGAAGGGGACTCCGAACGTCCGAGCAGTACTTC. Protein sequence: CASRRGLRTSEQYF.

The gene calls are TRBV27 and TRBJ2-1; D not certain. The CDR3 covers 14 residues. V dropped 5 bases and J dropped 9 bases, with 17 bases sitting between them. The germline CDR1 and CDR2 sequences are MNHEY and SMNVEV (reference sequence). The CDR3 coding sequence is TGTGCCAGCAGTCCCCTGGCGGTTGGTGGTGAGCAGTTCTTC. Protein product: CASSPLAVGGEQFF.

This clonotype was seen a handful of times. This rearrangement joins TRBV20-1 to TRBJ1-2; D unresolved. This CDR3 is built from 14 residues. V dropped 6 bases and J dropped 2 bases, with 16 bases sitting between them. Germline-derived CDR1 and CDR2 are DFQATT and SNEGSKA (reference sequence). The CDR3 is CSAPREQTNYGYTF. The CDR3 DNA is TGCAGTGCGCCGCGGGAACAGACGAACTATGGCTACACCTTC.

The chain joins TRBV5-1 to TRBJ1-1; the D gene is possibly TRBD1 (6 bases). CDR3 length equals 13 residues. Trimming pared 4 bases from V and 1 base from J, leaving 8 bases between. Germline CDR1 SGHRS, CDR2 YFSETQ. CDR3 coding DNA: TGCGCCAGCAGCGTACAGGGGAACACTGAAGCTTTCTTT. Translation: CASSVQGNTEAFF.

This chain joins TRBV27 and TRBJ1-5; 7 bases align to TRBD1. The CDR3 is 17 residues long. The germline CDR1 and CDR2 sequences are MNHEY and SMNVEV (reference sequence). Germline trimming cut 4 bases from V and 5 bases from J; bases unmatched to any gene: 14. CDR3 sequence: CASSSRGQEVSHQPQHF. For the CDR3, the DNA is TGTGCCAGCAGTTCGCGAGGACAGGAGGTCTCTCATCAGCCCCAGCATTTT.

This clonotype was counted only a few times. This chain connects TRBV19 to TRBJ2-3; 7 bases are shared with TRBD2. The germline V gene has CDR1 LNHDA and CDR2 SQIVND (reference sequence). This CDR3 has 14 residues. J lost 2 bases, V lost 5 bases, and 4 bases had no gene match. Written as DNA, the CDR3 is TGTGCCAGTAGTCCCGCGGGGGTCACAGATACGCAGTATTTT. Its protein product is CASSPAGVTDTQYF.

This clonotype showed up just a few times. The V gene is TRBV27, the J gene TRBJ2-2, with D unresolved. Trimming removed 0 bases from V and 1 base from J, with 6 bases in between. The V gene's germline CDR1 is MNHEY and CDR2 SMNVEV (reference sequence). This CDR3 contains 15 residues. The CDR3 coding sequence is TGTGCCAGCAGTTTATCCTATCAGAACACCGGGGAGCTGTTTTTT. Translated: CASSLSYQNTGELFF.

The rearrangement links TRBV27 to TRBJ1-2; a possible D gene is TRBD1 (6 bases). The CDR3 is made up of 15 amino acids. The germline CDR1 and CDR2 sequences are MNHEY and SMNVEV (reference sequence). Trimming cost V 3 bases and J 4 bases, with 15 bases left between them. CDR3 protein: CASSFPEQGSYGYTF. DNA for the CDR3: TGTGCCAGCAGTTTTCCAGAGCAGGGGTCCTATGGCTACACCTTC.

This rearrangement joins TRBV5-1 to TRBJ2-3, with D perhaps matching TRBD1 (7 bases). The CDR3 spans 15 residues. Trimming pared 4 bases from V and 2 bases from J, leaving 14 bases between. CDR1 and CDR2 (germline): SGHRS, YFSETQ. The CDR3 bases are TGCGCCAGCAGCCCTACAGGGGACTCCACAGATACGCAGTATTTT. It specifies CASSPTGDSTDTQYF. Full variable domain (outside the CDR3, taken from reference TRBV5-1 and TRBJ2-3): KAGVTQTPRYLIKTRGQQVTLSCSPISGHRSVSWYQQTPGQGLQFLFEYFSETQRNKGNFPGRFSGRQFSNSRSEMNVSTLELGDSALYLCASSPTGDSTDTQYFGPGTRLTVL.

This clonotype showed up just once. Written as DNA, the CDR3 is TGTGCCAGCACCAATTCAGGGGAGGACACTGAAGCTTTCTTT. Its protein is CASTNSGEDTEAFF. This chain links TRBV11-3 with TRBJ1-1, with D tentatively TRBD1 (6 bases). The V gene's germline CDR1 is SGHNT and CDR2 YENEEA. Between the trimmed V and J ends, which lost 7 bases and 3 bases, there was a span of 15 bases. The CDR3 is made up of 14 amino acids.

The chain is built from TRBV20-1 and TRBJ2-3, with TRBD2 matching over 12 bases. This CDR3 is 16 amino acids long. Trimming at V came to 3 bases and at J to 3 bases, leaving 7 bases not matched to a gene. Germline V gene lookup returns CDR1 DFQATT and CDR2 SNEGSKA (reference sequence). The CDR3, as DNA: TGCAGTGCTAGCGGACTAGCGGGAAAGAATACAGATACGCAGTATTTT. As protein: CSASGLAGKNTDTQYF.

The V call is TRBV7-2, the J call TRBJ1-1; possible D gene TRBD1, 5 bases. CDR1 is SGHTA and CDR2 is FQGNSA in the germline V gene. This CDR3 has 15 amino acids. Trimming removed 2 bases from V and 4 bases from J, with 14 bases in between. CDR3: CASSLYIGHATEAFF. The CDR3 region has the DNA TGTGCCAGCAGCTTATACATCGGACACGCCACTGAAGCTTTCTTT.

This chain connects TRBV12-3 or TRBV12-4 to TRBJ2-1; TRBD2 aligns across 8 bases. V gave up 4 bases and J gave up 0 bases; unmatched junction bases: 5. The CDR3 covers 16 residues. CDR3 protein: CASSSLAGSSYNEQFF. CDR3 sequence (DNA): TGTGCCAGCAGTTCTTTAGCGGGGAGCTCCTACAATGAGCAGTTCTTC.

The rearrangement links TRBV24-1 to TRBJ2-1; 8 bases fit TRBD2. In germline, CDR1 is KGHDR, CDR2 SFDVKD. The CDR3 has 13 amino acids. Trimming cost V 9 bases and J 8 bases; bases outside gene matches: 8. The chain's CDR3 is CATESGSSDEQFF. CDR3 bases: TGTGCCACCGAAAGCGGGAGCAGCGATGAGCAGTTCTTC.

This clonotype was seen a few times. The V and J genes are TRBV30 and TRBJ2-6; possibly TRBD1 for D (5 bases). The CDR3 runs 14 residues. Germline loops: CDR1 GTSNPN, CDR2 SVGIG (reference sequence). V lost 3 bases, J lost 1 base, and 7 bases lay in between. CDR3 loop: CAWSRVSGANVLTF. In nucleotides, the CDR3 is TGTGCCTGGAGCAGGGTTTCTGGGGCCAACGTCCTGACTTTC.

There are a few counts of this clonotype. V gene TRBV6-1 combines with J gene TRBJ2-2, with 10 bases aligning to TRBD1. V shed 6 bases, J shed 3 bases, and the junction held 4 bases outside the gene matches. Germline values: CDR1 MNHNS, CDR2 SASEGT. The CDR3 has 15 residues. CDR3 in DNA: TGTGCCAGCAGACGGGACAGGGGCGACACCGGGGAGCTGTTTTTT. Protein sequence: CASRRDRGDTGELFF.

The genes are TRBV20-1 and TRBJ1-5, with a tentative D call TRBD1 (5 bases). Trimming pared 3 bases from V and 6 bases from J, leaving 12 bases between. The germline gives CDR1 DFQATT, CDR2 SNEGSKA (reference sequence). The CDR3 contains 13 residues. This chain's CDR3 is CSASDSGSQPQHF. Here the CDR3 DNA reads TGCAGTGCTAGTGACAGCGGGAGTCAGCCCCAGCATTTT.

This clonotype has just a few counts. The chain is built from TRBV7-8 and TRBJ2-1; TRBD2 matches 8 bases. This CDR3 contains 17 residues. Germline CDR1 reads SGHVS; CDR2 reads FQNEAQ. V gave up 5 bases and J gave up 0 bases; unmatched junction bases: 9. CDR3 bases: TGTGCCAGCAGCCTGACAACCGGGACTAGCTCCTACAATGAGCAGTTCTTC. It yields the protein CASSLTTGTSSYNEQFF.

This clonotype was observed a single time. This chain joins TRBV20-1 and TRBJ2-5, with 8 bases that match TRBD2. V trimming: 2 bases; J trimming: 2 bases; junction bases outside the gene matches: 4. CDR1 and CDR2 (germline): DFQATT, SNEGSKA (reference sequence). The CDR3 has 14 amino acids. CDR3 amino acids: CSARPGLGQETQYF. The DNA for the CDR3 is TGCAGTGCTAGACCGGGACTAGGACAAGAGACCCAGTACTTC.

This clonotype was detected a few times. Written as DNA, the CDR3 is TGTGCCAGCAGTTGGACGGGGGAGACCCAGTACTTC. Translation: CASSWTGETQYF. The rearrangement links TRBV6-5 to TRBJ2-5, with D tentatively TRBD2 (5 bases). This CDR3 is 12 amino acids long. The germline V gene encodes CDR1 MNHEY and CDR2 SVGAGI. V shed 4 bases and J shed 5 bases, with 8 bases lying between them.

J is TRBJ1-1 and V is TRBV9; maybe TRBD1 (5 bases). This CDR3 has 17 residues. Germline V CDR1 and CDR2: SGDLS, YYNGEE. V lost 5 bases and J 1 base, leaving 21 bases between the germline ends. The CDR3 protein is CASRGDSISIRNTEAFF. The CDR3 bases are TGTGCCAGCAGAGGGGACTCCATATCGATTCGGAACACTGAAGCTTTCTTT.

The CDR3 nucleotides read TGTGCCAGCAGAAGGGGACAGTTGAACACTGAAGCTTTCTTT. It codes for CASRRGQLNTEAFF. The J gene is TRBJ1-1, the V gene TRBV7-9, with TRBD1 identical over 7 bases. Losses at the gene ends were 6 bases for V and 0 bases for J; bases not matched to a gene: 4. There are 14 residues in the CDR3. Germline V lookup: CDR1 SEHNR, CDR2 FQNEAQ (reference sequence).

CDR3 protein: CATSDLNLAGGNEQFF. In nucleotides, the CDR3 is TGTGCCACCAGTGATTTGAACCTAGCGGGAGGCAATGAGCAGTTCTTC. The genes are TRBV24-1 and TRBJ2-1; TRBD2 matches 11 bases. Trimming cost V 0 bases and J 6 bases; bases outside gene matches: 3. CDR3 length equals 16 residues. CDR1 KGHDR and CDR2 SFDVKD come from the germline V gene.